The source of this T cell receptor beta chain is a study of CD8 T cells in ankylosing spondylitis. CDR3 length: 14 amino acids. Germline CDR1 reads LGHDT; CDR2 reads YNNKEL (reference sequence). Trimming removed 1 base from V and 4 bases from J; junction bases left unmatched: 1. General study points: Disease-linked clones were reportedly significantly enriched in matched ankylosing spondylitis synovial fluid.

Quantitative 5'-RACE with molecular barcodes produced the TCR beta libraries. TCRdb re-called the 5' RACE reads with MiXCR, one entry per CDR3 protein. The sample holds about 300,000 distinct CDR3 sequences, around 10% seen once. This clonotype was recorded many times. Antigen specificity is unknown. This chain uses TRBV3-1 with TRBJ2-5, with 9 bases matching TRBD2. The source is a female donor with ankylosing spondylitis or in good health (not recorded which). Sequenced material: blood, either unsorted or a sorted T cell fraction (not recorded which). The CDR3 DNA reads TGTGCCAGCAGCCAAGGGCGGGGGGGAGAGACCCAGTACTTC. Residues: CASSQGRGGETQYF.